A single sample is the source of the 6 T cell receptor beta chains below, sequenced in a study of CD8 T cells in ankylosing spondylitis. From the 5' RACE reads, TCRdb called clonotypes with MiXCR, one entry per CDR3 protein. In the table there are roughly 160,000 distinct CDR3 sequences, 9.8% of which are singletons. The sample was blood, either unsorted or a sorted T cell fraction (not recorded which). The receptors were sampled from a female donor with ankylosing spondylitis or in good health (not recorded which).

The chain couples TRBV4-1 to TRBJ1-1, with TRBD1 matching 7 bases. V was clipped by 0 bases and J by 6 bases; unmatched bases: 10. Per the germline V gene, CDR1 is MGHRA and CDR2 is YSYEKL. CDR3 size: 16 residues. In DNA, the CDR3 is TGCGCCAGCAGCCAAGAGCCCTTGGGGAGGGGGCCTGAAGCTTTCTTT. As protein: CASSQEPLGRGPEAFF.

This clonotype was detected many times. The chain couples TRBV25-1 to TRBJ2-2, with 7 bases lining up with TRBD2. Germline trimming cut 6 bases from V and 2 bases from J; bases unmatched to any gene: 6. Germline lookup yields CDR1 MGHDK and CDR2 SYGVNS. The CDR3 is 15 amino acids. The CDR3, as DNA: TGTGCCAGCAGCACCGGGACTACTAACACCGGGGAGCTGTTTTTT. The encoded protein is CASSTGTTNTGELFF.

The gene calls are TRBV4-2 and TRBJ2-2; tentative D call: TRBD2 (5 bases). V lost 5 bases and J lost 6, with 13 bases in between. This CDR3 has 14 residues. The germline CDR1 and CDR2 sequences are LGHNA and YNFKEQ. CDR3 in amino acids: CASSYTEVSGELFF. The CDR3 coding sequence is TGTGCCAGCAGCTATACGGAGGTCTCCGGGGAGCTGTTTTTT.

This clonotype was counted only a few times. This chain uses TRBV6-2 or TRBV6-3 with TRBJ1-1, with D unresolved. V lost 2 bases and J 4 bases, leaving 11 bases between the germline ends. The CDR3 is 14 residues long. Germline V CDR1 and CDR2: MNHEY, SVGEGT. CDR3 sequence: CASSYMGKGTEAFF. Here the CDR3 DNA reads TGTGCCAGCAGTTACATGGGGAAGGGCACTGAAGCTTTCTTT.

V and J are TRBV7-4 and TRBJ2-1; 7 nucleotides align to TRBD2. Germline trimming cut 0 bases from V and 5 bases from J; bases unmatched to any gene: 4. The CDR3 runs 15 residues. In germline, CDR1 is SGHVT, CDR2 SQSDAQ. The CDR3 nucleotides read TGTGCCAGCAGCTTAGCCCCGGGGACTAACAATGAGCAGTTCTTC. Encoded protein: CASSLAPGTNNEQFF.

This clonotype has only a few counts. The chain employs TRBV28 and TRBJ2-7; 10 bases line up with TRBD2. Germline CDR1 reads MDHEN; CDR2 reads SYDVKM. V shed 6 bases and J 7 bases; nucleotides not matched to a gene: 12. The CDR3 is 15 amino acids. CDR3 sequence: CASSLRAGGPGEQYF. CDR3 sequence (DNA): TGTGCCAGCAGCCTCAGAGCGGGAGGGCCGGGAGAGCAGTACTTC. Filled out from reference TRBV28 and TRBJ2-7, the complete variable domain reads DVKVTQSSRYLVKRTGEKVFLECVQDMDHENMFWYRQDPGLGLRLIYFSYDVKMKEKGDIPEGYSVSREKKERFSLILESASTNQTSMYLCASSLRAGGPGEQYFGPGTRLTVT.